The next 30 T cell receptor beta chains were all read from a single sample in a study of early T cells in non-severe SARS-CoV-2 infection. Via MiXCR, TCRdb re-called the 5' RACE reads, giving one row per CDR3 protein. The table records about 130,000 distinct CDR3 sequences, 14% to 15% of them present only once. The sample was whole blood. The receptors originated from an adult who was a healthcare worker with PCR-confirmed SARS-CoV-2 infection or an uninfected control (not recorded which).

This clonotype was seen ten or more times. V usage is TRBV14 and J usage is TRBJ1-6, with a possible D match to TRBD1 (6 bases). CDR3 length: 12 amino acids. With 5 bases removed from V and 14 bases from J, the gap between germline ends came to 13 bases. The germline gives CDR1 SGHDN, CDR2 FVKESK. In DNA, the CDR3 is TGTGCCAGCAGCTACGACAGGCGAACCCTCCACTTT. Its protein is CASSYDRRTLHF. Complete variable domain (other parts from reference TRBV14 and TRBJ1-6): EAGVTQFPSHSVIEKGQTVTLRCDPISGHDNLYWYRRVMGKEIKFLLHFVKESKQDESGMPNNRFLAERTGGTYSTLKVQPAELEDSGVYFCASSYDRRTLHFGNGTRLTVT.

This rearrangement joins TRBV4-1 to TRBJ2-3; 8 bases align to TRBD2. Germline V gene sequence: CDR1 MGHRA, CDR2 YSYEKL. This CDR3 is built from 15 residues. Trimming cost V 6 bases and J 2 bases; bases outside gene matches: 7. CDR3 bases: TGCGCCAGCAGGACGGGGGGGCAACCCACAGATACGCAGTATTTT. It yields the protein CASRTGGQPTDTQYF.

This clonotype has at least ten counts. In DNA, the CDR3 is TGCAGCGTTGGAAGCACAGATACGCAGTATTTT. Translated: CSVGSTDTQYF. The rearrangement joins TRBV29-1 to TRBJ2-3, with unresolved D. CDR3 size: 11 residues. Between the trimmed V and J ends, which lost 4 bases and 0 bases, there was a span of 2 bases. Germline lookup yields CDR1 SQVTM and CDR2 ANQGSEA.

This clonotype occurred a few times. This rearrangement joins TRBV2 to TRBJ2-7, with 10 bases identical to TRBD1. The V and J ends lost 4 bases and 7 bases, in that order; junction bases with no gene match: 4. Germline assignment: CDR1 SNHLY and CDR2 FYNNEI. The CDR3 covers 13 residues. The CDR3 spells CASSGQGAEEQYF. The DNA for the CDR3 is TGTGCCAGCAGTGGACAGGGGGCGGAGGAGCAGTACTTC.

In its sample, this clonotype was seen a few times. The chain uses TRBV7-9 and TRBJ1-1, with unresolved D. With 4 bases removed from V and 0 bases from J, the gap between germline ends came to 15 bases. Germline-derived CDR1 and CDR2 are SEHNR and FQNEAQ (reference sequence). The CDR3 loop spans 16 amino acids. The CDR3 DNA reads as TGTGCCAGCAGCTCCAGGACGGGGAGGATGAACACTGAAGCTTTCTTT. Protein: CASSSRTGRMNTEAFF.

The chain combines TRBV20-1 with TRBJ2-3; no firm D call. CDR1 and CDR2 (germline): DFQATT, SNEGSKA (reference sequence). The CDR3 spans 14 residues. Trimming cost V 5 bases and J 0 bases, with 12 bases left between them. This CDR3 reads CSAEFLVSTDTQYF. The CDR3, as DNA: TGCAGTGCTGAATTTTTAGTGAGCACAGATACGCAGTATTTT.

This chain connects TRBV14 to TRBJ1-1, with D unresolved. Germline V gives CDR1 SGHDN, CDR2 FVKESK. The CDR3 has 16 residues. Trimming removed 1 base at V and 0 bases at J, with 12 bases between. The CDR3 loop reads CASSQARASLNTEAFF. In nucleotides, the CDR3 is TGTGCCAGCAGCCAAGCGAGGGCCTCGCTGAACACTGAAGCTTTCTTT.

This clonotype has only a few counts. V gene TRBV18 combines with J gene TRBJ1-2; a weak D match, TRBD1 (5 bases). V was pared by 5 bases and J by 3 bases, with 13 bases between. Per the germline V gene, CDR1 is KGHSH and CDR2 is LQKENI. The CDR3 is 14 residues long. The CDR3 DNA reads TGTGCCAGCTCATACCCGGGGGTGGACTATGGCTACACCTTC. Translated: CASSYPGVDYGYTF.

This clonotype has a handful of counts. The chain recombines TRBV29-1 with TRBJ2-5; D uncertain. CDR3 length equals 13 residues. V was pared by 6 bases and J by 5 bases, with 16 bases between. Per germline, CDR1 SQVTM and CDR2 ANQGSEA. CDR3 loop: CSVGLRQTETQYF. In DNA, the CDR3 is TGCAGCGTCGGCCTACGGCAGACGGAGACCCAGTACTTC.

The chain recombines TRBV12-3 or TRBV12-4 with TRBJ1-2; D perhaps matches TRBD1 (6 bases). CDR3 length: 15 residues. Between the trimmed V and J ends, which lost 4 bases and 0 bases, there was a span of 12 bases. In DNA form, the CDR3 reads TGTGCCAGCAGTTCTACAGGGATAGCTAACTATGGCTACACCTTC. Translated, it gives CASSSTGIANYGYTF.

This clonotype was counted only a few times. In DNA form, the CDR3 reads TGTGCCATTATGGGCACAGGGCAGGATGGCTACACCTTC. It is translated as CAIMGTGQDGYTF. V and J are TRBV10-3 and TRBJ1-2, with D possibly matching TRBD1 (6 bases). From germline, CDR1 is ENHRY and CDR2 SYGVKD. CDR3 length: 13 amino acids. V gave up 9 bases and J gave up 6 bases, with 17 bases separating them.

This clonotype has at least ten counts. The CDR3, as DNA: TGTGCCAGCAGCGTCCCAGGGAGCGACTGGCAGTTCTTC. Protein sequence: CASSVPGSDWQFF. V usage is TRBV7-9 and J usage is TRBJ2-1; D may be TRBD1 or TRBD2 (5 bases each). The CDR3 loop spans 13 amino acids. Germline values: CDR1 SEHNR, CDR2 FQNEAQ (reference sequence). Trimming cost V 5 bases and J 12 bases, with 17 bases left between them.

This clonotype was picked up a small number of times. This chain uses TRBV19 with TRBJ1-5; D is perhaps TRBD1 (5 bases). Germline V lookup: CDR1 LNHDA, CDR2 SQIVND (reference sequence). This CDR3 has 18 amino acids. The V end was cut by 1 base, the J end by 4 bases, with 20 bases between. This CDR3 is CASSIARGGFPRNQPQHF. Here the CDR3 DNA reads TGTGCCAGTAGTATAGCAAGGGGAGGTTTCCCGAGGAATCAGCCCCAGCATTTT.

The chain combines TRBV15 with TRBJ2-1; TRBD2 agrees at 9 bases. Germline V CDR1 and CDR2: LNHNV, YYDKDF (reference sequence). V was clipped by 1 base and J by 8 bases; unmatched bases: 12. This CDR3 contains 17 residues. The CDR3 loop is CATSRGLAGALSDEQFF. In DNA form, the CDR3 reads TGTGCCACCAGCAGAGGGTTAGCGGGGGCCCTCTCGGATGAGCAGTTCTTC.

This clonotype was counted many times. This chain links TRBV12-3 or TRBV12-4 with TRBJ2-1, with D uncertain. V was cut by 2 bases and J by 3 bases, with 14 bases left in between. CDR3 length: 16 residues. The CDR3 loop is CASSLTSEHFYNEQFF. CDR3 DNA sequence: TGTGCCAGCAGTTTAACGTCGGAGCACTTCTACAATGAGCAGTTCTTC.

The chain uses TRBV12-5 and TRBJ2-4, with D hard to call. Germline assignment: CDR1 LGHNT and CDR2 FRNRAP. This CDR3 contains 13 residues. V shed 3 bases and J shed 8 bases, with 11 bases lying between them. The DNA of the CDR3 is TGTGCTAGTGGTTTAGGTCCAGGAGACATTCAGTACTTC. It codes for CASGLGPGDIQYF.

The chain employs TRBV5-1 and TRBJ2-5; D gene ambiguous. In germline, CDR1 is SGHRS, CDR2 YFSETQ. The CDR3 is 12 residues long. Trimming took 5 bases from V and 0 from J, leaving 5 bases between them. The CDR3 is CASRVNQETQYF. The CDR3 coding sequence is TGCGCCAGCAGGGTTAACCAAGAGACCCAGTACTTC.

The chain couples TRBV5-1 to TRBJ1-1; no definite D call. Deletions cut 4 bases from V and 12 bases from J, with 13 bases between. The germline V gene encodes CDR1 SGHRS and CDR2 YFSETQ. This CDR3 has 11 residues. CDR3 loop: CASSAEAATFF. DNA for the CDR3: TGCGCCAGCAGCGCCGAGGCCGCTACTTTCTTT.

The rearrangement links TRBV12-3 or TRBV12-4 to TRBJ1-6, with unresolved D. The V and J ends lost 4 bases and 6 bases respectively, with 16 bases between them. This CDR3 contains 16 residues. CDR3 sequence (DNA): TGTGCCAGCAGTTCAGACTCTGGACCGTTTAATTCACCCCTCCACTTT. It translates to CASSSDSGPFNSPLHF.

At least ten counts were recorded for this clonotype. The chain couples TRBV6-1 to TRBJ1-1; D gene uncertain. The germline V gene has CDR1 MNHNS and CDR2 SASEGT. The V gene lost 3 bases and the J gene lost 3 bases, with 11 bases spanning the gap. This CDR3 comprises 14 residues. The CDR3 region is CASSDPQVYTEAFF. CDR3 sequence (DNA): TGTGCCAGCAGTGATCCTCAGGTATACACTGAAGCTTTCTTT.

This clonotype showed up just a few times. The rearrangement joins TRBV4-2 to TRBJ2-1, with a weak D call TRBD1 (6 bases). Trimming took 0 bases from V and 5 from J, leaving 8 bases between them. Germline CDR1 LGHNA, CDR2 YNFKEQ. The CDR3 spans 14 residues. CDR3 bases: TGTGCCAGCAGCCAAGATAGGGACAACAATGAGCAGTTCTTC. Amino acids: CASSQDRDNNEQFF.

The chain couples TRBV2 to TRBJ1-5; no reliable D call. The CDR3 consists of 17 residues. Germline V gene sequence: CDR1 SNHLY, CDR2 FYNNEI. The V end was cut by 2 bases, the J end by 5 bases, with 19 bases between. CDR3: CASSERYVLQAHQPQHF. The CDR3 bases are TGTGCCAGCAGTGAACGATATGTCTTACAAGCACATCAGCCCCAGCATTTT. Full variable domain (missing parts from reference TRBV2 and TRBJ1-5): EPEVTQTPSHQVTQMGQEVILRCVPISNHLYFYWYRQILGQKVEFLVSFYNNEISEKSEIFDDQFSVERPDGSNFTLKIRSTKLEDSAMYFCASSERYVLQAHQPQHFGDGTRLSIL.

The chain recombines TRBV20-1 with TRBJ2-3; D gene unclear. Trimming stripped 6 bases from V and 0 bases from J, with 19 bases between. The length of the CDR3 is 16 residues. Germline V gene sequence: CDR1 DFQATT, CDR2 SNEGSKA (reference sequence). The CDR3 DNA follows: TGCAGTGCCTTAGATCCACCCAGCACCAGCACAGATACGCAGTATTTT. It specifies CSALDPPSTSTDTQYF.

In its sample, this clonotype was seen a few times. The rearrangement joins TRBV5-4 to TRBJ2-2; TRBD2 aligns across 8 bases. The germline V gene encodes CDR1 SGHNT and CDR2 YYREEE (reference sequence). This CDR3 is 16 amino acids long. Losses at the gene ends were 5 bases for V and 1 base for J; bases not matched to a gene: 7. The CDR3, as DNA: TGTGCCAGCAGGCCCGGGGGGGATTTGAACACCGGGGAGCTGTTTTTT. Translating it yields CASRPGGDLNTGELFF.

The rearrangement uses TRBV11-1 and TRBJ1-1; TRBD1 is a possible D gene (6 bases). The CDR3 consists of 13 residues. V gave up 6 bases and J gave up 2 bases, with 10 bases separating them. Germline assignment: CDR1 SGHAT and CDR2 FQDESV (reference sequence). The CDR3 DNA follows: TGTGCCAGCAGGCTTGGGGGCAACACTGAAGCTTTCTTT. It specifies CASRLGGNTEAFF.

This clonotype has just a few counts. The chain is built from TRBV19 and TRBJ2-2, with unresolved D. The CDR3 has 14 residues. Deletions cut 5 bases from V and 3 bases from J, with 10 bases between. Germline values: CDR1 LNHDA, CDR2 SQIVND (reference sequence). CDR3 bases: TGTGCCAGTAGTTTAACATGGGACACCGGGGAGCTGTTTTTT. Translation gives CASSLTWDTGELFF.

This clonotype has just a few counts. This rearrangement joins TRBV9 to TRBJ2-7, with a possible D match to TRBD2 (5 bases). The germline gives CDR1 SGDLS, CDR2 YYNGEE. V lost 0 bases to trimming and J lost 0 bases, with 7 bases between them. The CDR3 has 14 residues. The CDR3 nucleotides are TGTGCCAGCAGCGTAGAAGGGAGCTCCTACGAGCAGTACTTC. It translates to CASSVEGSSYEQYF.

The chain has TRBV20-1 and TRBJ2-2; D remains ambiguous. Trimming removed 0 bases at V and 5 bases at J, with 7 bases between. Germline V gene data show CDR1 as DFQATT and CDR2 as SNEGSKA (reference sequence). This CDR3 has 13 residues. In DNA form, the CDR3 reads TGCAGTGCTAGAGATGGAACAACCGGGGAGCTGTTTTTT. It is translated as CSARDGTTGELFF.

There are a few counts of this clonotype. The chain carries TRBV19 and TRBJ2-5, with D possibly TRBD1 on 5 matching bases. V was pared by 5 bases and J by 5 bases, with 9 bases between. In germline, CDR1 is LNHDA, CDR2 SQIVND (reference sequence). The CDR3 consists of 12 residues. DNA for the CDR3: TGTGCCAGTAGTTATCAGGGTGAGACCCAGTACTTC. Translating it yields CASSYQGETQYF. The complete variable domain, with remaining parts taken from reference TRBV19 and TRBJ2-5, reads DGGITQSPKYLFRKEGQNVTLSCEQNLNHDAMYWYRQDPGQGLRLIYYSQIVNDFQKGDIAEGYSVSREKKESFPLTVTSAQKNPTAFYLCASSYQGETQYFGPGTRLLVL.

The J gene is TRBJ2-6, the V gene TRBV30, with D unclear. Between the trimmed V and J ends, which lost 3 bases and 2 bases, there was a span of 5 bases. This CDR3 spans 13 amino acids. Germline CDR1 reads GTSNPN; CDR2 reads SVGIG (reference sequence). CDR3 nucleotides: TGTGCCTGGAGGCGGACTGGGGCCAACGTCCTGACTTTC. Amino acid sequence: CAWRRTGANVLTF.